A selection of T cell receptor beta chains follows, all from one sample in a study of blood T cell repertoires in COVID-19. Here immunoSEQ multiplex PCR was the method, and the copy in TCRdb shows in-frame clones only, minus some. This sample has 240,000 or so clones, with approximately 78% found just once. The sample consisted of peripheral blood. These receptor sequences come from a woman aged 55 to 70 with active or convalescent COVID-19. Both conserved end residues are part of each CDR3. Each record gives: CDR3 DNA, CDR3 protein, V gene, J gene, clone size, D gene. The D gene is left open where the match is weak. Size values are once, few and many counts, or a class for expanded clones, and some rows have none.

TGTGCCAGCAGCTTTGGACAGGGAGTAAACACCGGGGAGCTGTTTTTT	CASSFGQGVNTGELFF	TRBV5-4	TRBJ2-2	-	TRBD1
TGCGCCAGCAGCTCTGGACAGGACACAGATACGCAGTATTTT	CASSSGQDTDTQYF	TRBV5-1	TRBJ2-3	-	TRBD1
TGCGCCAGCAGTGAGTCGTATCTAGATGAGCAGTTCTTC	CASSESYLDEQFF	TRBV10-2	TRBJ2-1	-	-
TGTGCCAGCAGCTTAGAAAGGTTCAAGGGGGCGAGAAATTCACCCCTCCACTTT	CASSLERFKGARNSPLHF	TRBV7-8	TRBJ1-6	-	TRBD1
TGTGCCAGCAGCCGGGGTCCTGAGCAGTTCTTC	CASSRGPEQFF	TRBV11-2	TRBJ2-1	-	-
TGTGCCAGCAGTTACTCCCCAGGGGGACAGAGGCCCCAGCATTTT	CASSYSPGGQRPQHF	TRBV6-2/TRBV6-3	TRBJ1-5	-	TRBD1
TGTGCCAGCACCCCGGGACAGCCGAACACTGAAGCTTTCTTT	CASTPGQPNTEAFF	TRBV6-5	TRBJ1-1	-	TRBD1
TGTGCCAGCAGGAAACTAGCGGGGGGTTCATCCGCAGATACGCAGTATTTT	CASRKLAGGSSADTQYF	TRBV2	TRBJ2-3	-	TRBD2
TGTGCCAGCAGTTACGGAGGGACCGCGAACACTGAAGCTTTCTTT	CASSYGGTANTEAFF	TRBV6-2/TRBV6-3	TRBJ1-1	-	-
TGTGCCAGCAGCCCAAGGGGATCCTCCTACGAGCAGTACTTC	CASSPRGSSYEQYF	TRBV7-8	TRBJ2-7	once	-
TGTGCCAGCAGCGGCGGAATTGGAGGGGGCGGCAATCAGCCCCAGCATTTT	CASSGGIGGGGNQPQHF	TRBV9	TRBJ1-5	-	TRBD1
TGTGCCAGCAGCTTAGGAGTCTCCTACACCTTC	CASSLGVSYTF	TRBV7-8	TRBJ1-2	-	-
TGTGCCAGCACTTTGGGACTAGCGGGGGGCGGGGAGCAGTTCTTC	CASTLGLAGGGEQFF	TRBV2	TRBJ2-1	-	TRBD2
TGTGCCAGCGGATCCCGGGTAGCGGCAAACACCGGGGAGCTGTTTTTT	CASGSRVAANTGELFF	TRBV7-7	TRBJ2-2	-	-
TGTGCCAGCAGCGCGGGACAGGATATCTCTGGGGCCAACGTCCTGACTTTC	CASSAGQDISGANVLTF	TRBV9	TRBJ2-6	-	TRBD1
TGTGCCACGGGGGTTAGCACAGATACGCAGTATTTT	CATGVSTDTQYF	TRBV28	TRBJ2-3	-	-
TGTGCCAGCAGCCCTGGGACAGGGGTAATGAACACTGAAGCTTTCTTT	CASSPGTGVMNTEAFF	TRBV11-2	TRBJ1-1	-	TRBD1
TGTGCCAGCTCACCCAGACAGGGGGGTACTGAAGCTTTCTTT	CASSPRQGGTEAFF	TRBV18	TRBJ1-1	-	TRBD1